This TCR beta chain was sequenced in a study of identical twins. All donors were healthy Caucasians. Template switching introduced a universal primer site, and the cDNA bore unique molecular identifiers. MiXCR was run by TCRdb on the 5' RACE reads, yielding one entry per CDR3 protein. Here the sample spans about 530,000 distinct CDR3 sequences, about a fifth being singletons. The V gene's germline CDR1 is ENHRY and CDR2 SYGVKD. V lost 2 bases, J lost 8 bases, and 19 bases lay in between. The CDR3 has 16 amino acids. The same specimen was also included in a second study, on yellow fever vaccine responses in identical twins. From that study: Twins' vaccine T cell responses were reported to seem partly convergent and partly personalized.

The receptor was derived from a woman aged 18-29 years in good health. The chain combines TRBV10-3 with TRBJ2-1; TRBD2 is a possible D gene (7 bases). Sequencing input: CD4+ T cells sorted from blood. The CDR3 protein is CAISERGAAKDYEQFF. CDR3 coding DNA: TGTGCCATCAGTGAGCGGGGGGCTGCCAAGGACTATGAGCAGTTCTTC.